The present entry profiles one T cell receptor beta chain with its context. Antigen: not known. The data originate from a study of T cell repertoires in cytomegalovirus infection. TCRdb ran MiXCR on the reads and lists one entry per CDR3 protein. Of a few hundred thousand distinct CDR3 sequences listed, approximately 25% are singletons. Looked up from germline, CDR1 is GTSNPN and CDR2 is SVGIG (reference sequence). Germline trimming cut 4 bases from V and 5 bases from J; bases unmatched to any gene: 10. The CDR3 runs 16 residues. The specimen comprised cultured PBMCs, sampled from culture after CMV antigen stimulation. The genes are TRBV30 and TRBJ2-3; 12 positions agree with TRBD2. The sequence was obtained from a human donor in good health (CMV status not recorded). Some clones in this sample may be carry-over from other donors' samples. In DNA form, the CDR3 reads TGTGCCTGGACCGTCGGACTAGCGGGAATTGAAGATACGCAGTATTTT. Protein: CAWTVGLAGIEDTQYF. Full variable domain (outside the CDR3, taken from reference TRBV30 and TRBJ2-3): SQTIHQWPATLVQPVGSPLSLECTVEGTSNPNLYWYRQAAGRGLQLLFYSVGIGQISSEVPQNLSASRPQDRQFILSSKKLLLSDSGFYLCAWTVGLAGIEDTQYFGPGTRLTVL.